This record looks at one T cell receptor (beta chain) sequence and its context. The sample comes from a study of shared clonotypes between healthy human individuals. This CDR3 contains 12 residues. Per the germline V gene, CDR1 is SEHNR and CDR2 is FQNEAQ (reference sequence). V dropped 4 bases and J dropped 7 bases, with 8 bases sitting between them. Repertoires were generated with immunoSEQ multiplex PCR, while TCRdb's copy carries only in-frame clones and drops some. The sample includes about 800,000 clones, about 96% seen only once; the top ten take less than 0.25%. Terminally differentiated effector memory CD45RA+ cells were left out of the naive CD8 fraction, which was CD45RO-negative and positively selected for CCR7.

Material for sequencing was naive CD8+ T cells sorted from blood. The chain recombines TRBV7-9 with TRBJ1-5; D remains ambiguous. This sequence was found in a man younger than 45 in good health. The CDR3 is CASSSDRQPQHF. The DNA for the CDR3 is TGTGCCAGCAGCTCCGATAGACAGCCCCAGCATTTT.